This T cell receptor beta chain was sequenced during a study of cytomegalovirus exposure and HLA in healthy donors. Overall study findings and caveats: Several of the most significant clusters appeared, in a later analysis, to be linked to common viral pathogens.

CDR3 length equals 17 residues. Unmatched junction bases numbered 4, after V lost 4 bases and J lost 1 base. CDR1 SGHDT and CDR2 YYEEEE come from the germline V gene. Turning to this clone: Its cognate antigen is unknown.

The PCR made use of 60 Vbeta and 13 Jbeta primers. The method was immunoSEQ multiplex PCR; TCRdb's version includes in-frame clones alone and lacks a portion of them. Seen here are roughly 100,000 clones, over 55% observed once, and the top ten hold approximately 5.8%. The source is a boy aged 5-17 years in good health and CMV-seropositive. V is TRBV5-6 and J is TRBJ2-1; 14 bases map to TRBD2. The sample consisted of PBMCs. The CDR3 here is CASSQGLAGVSYNEQFF. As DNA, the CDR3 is TGTGCCAGCAGCCAGGGACTAGCGGGAGTGTCCTACAATGAGCAGTTCTTC.